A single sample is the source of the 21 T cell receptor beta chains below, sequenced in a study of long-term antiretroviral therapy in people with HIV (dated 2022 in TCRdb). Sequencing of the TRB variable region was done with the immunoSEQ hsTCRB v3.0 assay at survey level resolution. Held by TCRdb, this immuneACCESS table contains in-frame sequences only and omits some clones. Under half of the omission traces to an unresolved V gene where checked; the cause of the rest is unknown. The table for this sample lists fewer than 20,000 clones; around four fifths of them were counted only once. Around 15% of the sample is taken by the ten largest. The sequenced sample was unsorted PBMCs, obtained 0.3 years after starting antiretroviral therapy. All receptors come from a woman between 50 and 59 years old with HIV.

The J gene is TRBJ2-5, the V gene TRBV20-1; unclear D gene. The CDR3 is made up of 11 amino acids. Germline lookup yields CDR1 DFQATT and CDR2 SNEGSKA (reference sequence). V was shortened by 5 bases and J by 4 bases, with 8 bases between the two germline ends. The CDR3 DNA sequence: TGCAGTGCTTATCGTAGAGAGACCCAGTACTTC. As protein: CSAYRRETQYF.

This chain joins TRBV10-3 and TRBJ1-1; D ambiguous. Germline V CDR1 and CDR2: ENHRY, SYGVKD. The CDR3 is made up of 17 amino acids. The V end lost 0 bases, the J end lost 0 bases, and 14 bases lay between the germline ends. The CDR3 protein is CAISESSPIQMNTEAFF. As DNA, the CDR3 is TGTGCCATCAGTGAGTCGAGCCCGATACAGATGAACACTGAAGCTTTCTTT.

The CDR3 reads CASSPGQPDTQYF. CDR3 sequence (DNA): TGTGCCAGCTCGCCGGGACAGCCAGATACGCAGTATTTT. The chain employs TRBV18 and TRBJ2-3; 7 bases are a match to TRBD1. V was clipped by 6 bases and J by 4 bases; unmatched bases: 4. This CDR3 is 13 amino acids long. Germline V gives CDR1 KGHSH, CDR2 LQKENI.

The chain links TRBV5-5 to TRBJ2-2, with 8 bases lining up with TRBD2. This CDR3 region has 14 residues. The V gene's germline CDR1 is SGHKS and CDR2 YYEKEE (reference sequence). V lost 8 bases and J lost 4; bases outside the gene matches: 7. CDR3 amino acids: CASQAGGGTGELFF. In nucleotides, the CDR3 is TGTGCCAGTCAGGCGGGGGGAGGCACCGGGGAGCTGTTTTTT.

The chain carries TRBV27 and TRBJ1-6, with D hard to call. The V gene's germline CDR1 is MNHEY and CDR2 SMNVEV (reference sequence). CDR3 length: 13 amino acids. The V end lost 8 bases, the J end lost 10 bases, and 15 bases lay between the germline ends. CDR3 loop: CASRRENGSPLHF. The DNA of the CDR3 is TGTGCCAGCCGCAGAGAAAACGGCTCACCCCTCCACTTT.

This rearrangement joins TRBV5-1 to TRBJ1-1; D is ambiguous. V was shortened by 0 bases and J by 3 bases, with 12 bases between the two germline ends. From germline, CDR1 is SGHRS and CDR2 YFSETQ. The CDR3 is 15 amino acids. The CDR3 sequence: CASSLDPGIDTEAFF. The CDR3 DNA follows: TGCGCCAGCAGCTTGGATCCGGGAATCGACACTGAAGCTTTCTTT.

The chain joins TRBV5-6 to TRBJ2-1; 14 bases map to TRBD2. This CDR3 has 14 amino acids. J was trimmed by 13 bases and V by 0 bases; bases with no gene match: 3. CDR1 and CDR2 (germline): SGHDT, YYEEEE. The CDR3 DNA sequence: TGTGCCAGCAGCTTGGGGGGACTAGCGGGGGAACAGTTCTTC. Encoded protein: CASSLGGLAGEQFF.

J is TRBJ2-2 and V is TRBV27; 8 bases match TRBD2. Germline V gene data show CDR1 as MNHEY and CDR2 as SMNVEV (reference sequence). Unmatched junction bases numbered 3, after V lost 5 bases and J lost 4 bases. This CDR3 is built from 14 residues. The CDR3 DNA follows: TGTGCCAGCAGTAGCCTAGCGGGCACCGGGGAGCTGTTTTTT. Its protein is CASSSLAGTGELFF.

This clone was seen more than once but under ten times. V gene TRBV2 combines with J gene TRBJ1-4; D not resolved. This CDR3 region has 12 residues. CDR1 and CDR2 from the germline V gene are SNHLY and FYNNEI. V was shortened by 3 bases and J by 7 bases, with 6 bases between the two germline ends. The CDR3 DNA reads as TGTGCCAGCAGTGATTGGGGTGAAAAACTGTTTTTT. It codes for CASSDWGEKLFF.

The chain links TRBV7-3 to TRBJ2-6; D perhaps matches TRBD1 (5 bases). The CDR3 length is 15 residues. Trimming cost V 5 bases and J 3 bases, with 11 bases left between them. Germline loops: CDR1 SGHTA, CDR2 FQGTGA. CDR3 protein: CASSATVYGANVLTF. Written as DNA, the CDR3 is TGTGCCAGCAGCGCGACAGTCTATGGGGCCAACGTCCTGACTTTC.

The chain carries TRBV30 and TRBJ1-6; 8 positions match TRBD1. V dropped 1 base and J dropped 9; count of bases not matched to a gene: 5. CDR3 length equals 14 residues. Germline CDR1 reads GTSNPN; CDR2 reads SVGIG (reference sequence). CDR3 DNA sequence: TGTGCCTGGAGTGGAGCAGGGGGCCTTTCACCCCTCCACTTT. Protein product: CAWSGAGGLSPLHF.

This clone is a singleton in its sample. CDR3 bases: TGCGCCAGCAGCCAAGATTTGGGCGGGGGTACATACAATGAGCAGTTCTTC. Its protein product is CASSQDLGGGTYNEQFF. The chain has TRBV4-1 and TRBJ2-1; the match to TRBD2 covers 7 bases. The J segment lost 4 bases and the V segment lost 0 bases, leaving 9 bases of the junction unmatched. This CDR3 is 17 amino acids long. Germline V CDR1 and CDR2: MGHRA, YSYEKL.

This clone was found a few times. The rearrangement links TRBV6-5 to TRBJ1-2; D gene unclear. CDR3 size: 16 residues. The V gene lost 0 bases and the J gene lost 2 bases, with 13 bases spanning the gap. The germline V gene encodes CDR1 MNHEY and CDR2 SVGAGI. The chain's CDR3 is CASSYSIGPANYGYTF. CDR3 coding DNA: TGTGCCAGCAGTTACTCGATAGGGCCAGCGAACTATGGCTACACCTTC.

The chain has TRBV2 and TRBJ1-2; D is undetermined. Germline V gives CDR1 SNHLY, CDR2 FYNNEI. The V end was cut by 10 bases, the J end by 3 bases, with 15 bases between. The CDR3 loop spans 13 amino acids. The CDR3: CANPRAAHYGYTF. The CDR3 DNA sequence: TGTGCCAACCCAAGGGCAGCCCACTATGGCTACACCTTC.

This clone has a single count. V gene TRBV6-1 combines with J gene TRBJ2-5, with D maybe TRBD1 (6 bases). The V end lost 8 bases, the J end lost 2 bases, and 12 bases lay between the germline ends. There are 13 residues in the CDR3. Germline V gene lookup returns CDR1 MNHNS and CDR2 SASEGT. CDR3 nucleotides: TGTGCCAGCTCGTGGACAGTTCAAGAGACCCAGTACTTC. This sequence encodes CASSWTVQETQYF.

CDR3 sequence (DNA): TGCAGCGTTGGCCCGGCGACAGGCCGTTACTATGGCTACACCTTC. Translated, it gives CSVGPATGRYYGYTF. The V gene is TRBV29-1, the J gene TRBJ1-2, with D possibly TRBD1 on 6 matching bases. The germline V and J ends were trimmed by 4 bases and 3 bases, with 18 bases remaining between them. Germline CDR1 and CDR2: SQVTM and ANQGSEA. This CDR3 region has 15 residues.

CDR3 region: CASRVTGGSNEQFF. The CDR3 region has the DNA TGTGCCAGCAGAGTCACGGGGGGCAGCAATGAGCAGTTCTTC. The chain combines TRBV6-1 with TRBJ2-1; TRBD2 might be the D (7 bases). V lost 6 bases and J 6 bases, leaving 15 bases between the germline ends. The CDR3 is 14 amino acids. CDR1 and CDR2 from the germline V gene are MNHNS and SASEGT.

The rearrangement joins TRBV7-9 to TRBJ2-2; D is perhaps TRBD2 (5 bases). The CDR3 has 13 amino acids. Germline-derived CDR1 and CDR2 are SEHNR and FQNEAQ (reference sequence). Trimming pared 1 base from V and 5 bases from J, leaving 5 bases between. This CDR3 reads CASSLGGTGELFF. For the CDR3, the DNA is TGTGCCAGCAGCTTAGGAGGGACCGGGGAGCTGTTTTTT.

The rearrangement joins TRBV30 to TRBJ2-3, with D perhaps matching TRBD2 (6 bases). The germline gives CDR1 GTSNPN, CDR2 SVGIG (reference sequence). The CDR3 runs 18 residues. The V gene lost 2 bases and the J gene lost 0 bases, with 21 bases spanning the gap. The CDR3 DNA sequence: TGTGCCTGGAGTTCTTTCAACGGGGACTTCTCTAGCACAGATACGCAGTATTTT. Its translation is CAWSSFNGDFSSTDTQYF. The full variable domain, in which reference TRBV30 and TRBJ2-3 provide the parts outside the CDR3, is SQTIHQWPATLVQPVGSPLSLECTVEGTSNPNLYWYRQAAGRGLQLLFYSVGIGQISSEVPQNLSASRPQDRQFILSSKKLLLSDSGFYLCAWSSFNGDFSSTDTQYFGPGTRLTVL.

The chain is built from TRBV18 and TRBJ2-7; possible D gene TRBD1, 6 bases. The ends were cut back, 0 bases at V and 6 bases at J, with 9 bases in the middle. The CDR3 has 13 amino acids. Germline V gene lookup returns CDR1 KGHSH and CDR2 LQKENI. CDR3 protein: CASSPPATGEQYF. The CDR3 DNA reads TGTGCCAGCTCACCACCTGCGACAGGCGAGCAGTACTTC.

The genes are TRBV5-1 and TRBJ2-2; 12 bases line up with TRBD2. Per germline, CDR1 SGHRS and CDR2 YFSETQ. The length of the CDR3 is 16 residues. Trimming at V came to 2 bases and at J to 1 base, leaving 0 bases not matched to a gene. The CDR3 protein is CASSLLAGGNTGELFF. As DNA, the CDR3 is TGCGCCAGCAGCTTACTAGCGGGGGGGAACACCGGGGAGCTGTTTTTT.